This entry lists 5 T cell receptor beta chains sequenced from one sample in a study of CD8+CD57+ T cells in acquired aplastic anemia. TCR beta VDJ and CDR3 profiles were obtained from a genomic DNA template. From the reads, TCRdb called clonotypes with MiXCR, one entry per CDR3 protein. The sample holds 200,000 to 250,000 distinct CDR3 sequences; under 55% are singletons and the top ten take 20%. Those patients picked for sequencing had displayed CD8+CD57+ cell expansion on flow cytometry. The sample consisted of sorted CD4+, CD8+, or CD8+CD57+ T cells (not recorded which) from PBMCs. The receptors here all came from a human donor with aplastic anemia.

The J gene is TRBJ2-7, the V gene TRBV10-1; a weak D match, TRBD1 (6 bases). The CDR3 length is 13 residues. The germline CDR1 and CDR2 sequences are WNHNN and SYGVQD (reference sequence). V lost 6 bases and J 4 bases, leaving 13 bases between the germline ends. CDR3 coding DNA: TGCGCCAGCAGCGACCCTGGACAGTACGAGCAGTACTTC. As protein: CASSDPGQYEQYF.

Turning to this clonotype: Given a much more abundant clone one base away, this may be a read error. The chain links TRBV7-9 to TRBJ1-4; tentative D call: TRBD1 (5 bases). There are 15 residues in the CDR3. CDR1 is SEHNR, CDR2 FQNEAQ, per germline (reference sequence). In nucleotides, the CDR3 is TGTGCCAGCAGCCCGACGGGCGGGGCGCGTGAAAAACTGCTTTTT. Translating it yields CASSPTGGAREKLLF.

This clonotype came up many times. The chain couples TRBV19 to TRBJ1-5, with TRBD1 matching over 7 bases. The CDR3 extends over 14 amino acids. Germline trimming cut 1 base from V and 7 bases from J; bases unmatched to any gene: 4. The germline CDR1 and CDR2 sequences are LNHDA and SQIVND (reference sequence). This CDR3 is CASSIVTGLQPQHF. The CDR3 region has the DNA TGTGCCAGTAGTATAGTGACAGGGCTCCAGCCCCAGCATTTT.

This clonotype came up many times. The V gene is TRBV5-4, the J gene TRBJ2-3; 12 nucleotides match TRBD1. V shed 4 bases and J 2 bases; nucleotides not matched to a gene: 8. The CDR3 is made up of 17 amino acids. CDR1 SGHNT and CDR2 YYREEE come from the germline V gene (reference sequence). In nucleotides, the CDR3 is TGTGCCAGCAGCCCCGGGACAGGGGGCAGACCCACAGATACGCAGTATTTT. It encodes CASSPGTGGRPTDTQYF.

This clonotype has at least ten counts. The chain combines TRBV9 with TRBJ1-6, with D uncertain. Deletions cut 4 bases from V and 0 bases from J, with 14 bases between. Germline V lookup: CDR1 SGDLS, CDR2 YYNGEE. CDR3 length equals 17 residues. The CDR3 bases are TGTGCCAGCAGCCCCTCGCTAGGGAGCTCCTATAATTCACCCCTCCACTTT. Amino acids: CASSPSLGSSYNSPLHF.